These T cell receptor beta chains were read from a single sample in a study of blood T cell repertoires in COVID-19. Here immunoSEQ multiplex PCR was the method, and the copy in TCRdb shows in-frame clones only, minus some. Altogether approximately 270,000 clones are present, about nine tenths being singletons, with the ten largest covering about 8.6%. The sequenced sample consisted of peripheral blood. All receptors derive from a man aged 35-49 years with active or convalescent COVID-19. The CDR3 runs from the conserved cysteine through the conserved F or W.

v_gene | CDR3aa
TRBV18 | CASSPGDSLFYEQFF
TRBV6-1 | CASSGLDSNQPQHF
TRBV5-6 | CASSGRLAGSETQYF
TRBV7-9 | CASSLGTYNEQFF
TRBV18 | CASSPPASGRAYEQYF
TRBV20-1 | CSANDRGRRFGYTF
TRBV30 | CAWSSSPGQVETQYF
TRBV19 | CASSNSVGGIAGELFF
TRBV11-3 | CASSQIVVAGVWAYNEQFF
TRBV5-1 | CASSLFQGGQETQYF
TRBV10-1 | CASSDGTSGRDEQFF